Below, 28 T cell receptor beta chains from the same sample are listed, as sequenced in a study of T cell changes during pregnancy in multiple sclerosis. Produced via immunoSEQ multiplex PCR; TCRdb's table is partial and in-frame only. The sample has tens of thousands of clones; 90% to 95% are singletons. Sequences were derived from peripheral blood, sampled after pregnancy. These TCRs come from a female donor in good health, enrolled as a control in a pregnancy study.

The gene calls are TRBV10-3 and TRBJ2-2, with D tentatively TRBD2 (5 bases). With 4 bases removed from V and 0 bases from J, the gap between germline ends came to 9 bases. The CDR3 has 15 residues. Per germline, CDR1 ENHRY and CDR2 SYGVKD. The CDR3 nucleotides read TGTGCCATCAGTGCCCGGGAAACGAACACCGGGGAGCTGTTTTTT. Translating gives CAISARETNTGELFF.

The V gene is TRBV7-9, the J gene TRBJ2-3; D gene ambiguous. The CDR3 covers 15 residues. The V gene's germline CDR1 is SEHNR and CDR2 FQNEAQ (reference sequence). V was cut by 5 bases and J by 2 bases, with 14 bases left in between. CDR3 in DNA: TGTGCCAGCAGCCATATACCGACACCCACAGATACGCAGTATTTT. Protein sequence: CASSHIPTPTDTQYF.

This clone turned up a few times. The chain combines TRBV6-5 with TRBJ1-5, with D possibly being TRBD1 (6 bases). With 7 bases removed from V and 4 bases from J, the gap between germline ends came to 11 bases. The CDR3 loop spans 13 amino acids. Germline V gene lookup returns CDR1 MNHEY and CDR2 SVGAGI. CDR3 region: CASKTGPNQPQHF. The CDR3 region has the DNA TGTGCCAGCAAGACAGGACCTAATCAGCCCCAGCATTTT.

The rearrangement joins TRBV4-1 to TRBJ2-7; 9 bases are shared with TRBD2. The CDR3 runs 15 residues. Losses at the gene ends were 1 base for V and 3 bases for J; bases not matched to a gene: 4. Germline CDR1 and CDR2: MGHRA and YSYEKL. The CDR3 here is CASSQVAGGSYEQYF. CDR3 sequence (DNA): TGCGCCAGCAGCCAAGTTGCGGGGGGGAGCTACGAGCAGTACTTC.

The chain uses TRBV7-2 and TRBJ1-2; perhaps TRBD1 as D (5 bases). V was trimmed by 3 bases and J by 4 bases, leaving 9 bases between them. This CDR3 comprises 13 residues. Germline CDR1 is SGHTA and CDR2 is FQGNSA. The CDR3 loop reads CASSLGPRYGYTF. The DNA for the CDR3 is TGTGCCAGCAGCTTGGGGCCACGCTATGGCTACACCTTC.

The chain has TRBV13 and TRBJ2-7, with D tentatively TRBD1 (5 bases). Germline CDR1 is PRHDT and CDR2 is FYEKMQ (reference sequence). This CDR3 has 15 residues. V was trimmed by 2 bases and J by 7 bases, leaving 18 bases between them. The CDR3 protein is CASSLLQGSFVEQYF. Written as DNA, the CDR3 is TGTGCCAGCAGCTTATTGCAGGGTAGTTTTGTAGAGCAGTACTTC. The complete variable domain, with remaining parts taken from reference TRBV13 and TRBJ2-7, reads AAGVIQSPRHLIKEKRETATLKCYPIPRHDTVYWYQQGPGQDPQFLISFYEKMQSDKGSIPDRFSAQQFSDYHSELNMSSLELGDSALYFCASSLLQGSFVEQYFGPGTRLTVT.

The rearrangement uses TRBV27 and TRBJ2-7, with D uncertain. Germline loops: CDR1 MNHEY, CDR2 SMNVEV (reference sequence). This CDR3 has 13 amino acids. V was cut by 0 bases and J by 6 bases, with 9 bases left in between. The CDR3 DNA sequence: TGTGCCAGCAGTTTATCTGTGAACTCCGAGCAGTACTTC. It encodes CASSLSVNSEQYF.

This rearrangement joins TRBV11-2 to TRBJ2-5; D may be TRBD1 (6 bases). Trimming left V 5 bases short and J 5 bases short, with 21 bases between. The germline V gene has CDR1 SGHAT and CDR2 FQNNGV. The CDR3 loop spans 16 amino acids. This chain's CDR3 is CASSQIDQGFRETQYF. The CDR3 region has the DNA TGTGCCAGCAGCCAGATAGATCAGGGGTTTCGGGAGACCCAGTACTTC.

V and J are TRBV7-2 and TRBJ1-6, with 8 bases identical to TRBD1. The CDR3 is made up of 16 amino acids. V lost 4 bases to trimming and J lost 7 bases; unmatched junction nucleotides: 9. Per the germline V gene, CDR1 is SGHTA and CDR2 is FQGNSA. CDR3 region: CASSSQQGGMNSPLHF. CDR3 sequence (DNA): TGTGCCAGCAGCTCACAACAGGGGGGGATGAATTCACCCCTCCACTTT. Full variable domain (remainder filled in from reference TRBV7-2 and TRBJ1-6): GAGVSQSPSNKVTEKGKDVELRCDPISGHTALYWYRQSLGQGLEFLIYFQGNSAPDKSGLPSDRFSAERTGGSVSTLTIQRTQQEDSAVYLCASSSQQGGMNSPLHFGNGTRLTVT.

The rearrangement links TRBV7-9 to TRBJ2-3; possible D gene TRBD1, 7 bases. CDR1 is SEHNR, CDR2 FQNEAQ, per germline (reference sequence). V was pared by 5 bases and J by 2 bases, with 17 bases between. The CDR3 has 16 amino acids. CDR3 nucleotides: TGTGCCAGCAGCACACTCAGGGGGGTCCTCACAGATACGCAGTATTTT. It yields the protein CASSTLRGVLTDTQYF. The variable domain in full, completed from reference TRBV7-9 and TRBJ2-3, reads DTGVSQNPRHKITKRGQNVTFRCDPISEHNRLYWYRQTLGQGPEFLTYFQNEAQLEKSRLLSDRFSAERPKGSFSTLEIQRTEQGDSAMYLCASSTLRGVLTDTQYFGPGTRLTVL.

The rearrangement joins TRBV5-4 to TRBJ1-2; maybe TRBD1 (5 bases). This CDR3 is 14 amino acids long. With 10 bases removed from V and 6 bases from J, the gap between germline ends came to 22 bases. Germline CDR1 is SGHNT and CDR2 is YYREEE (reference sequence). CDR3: CASGGVKVGNGYTF. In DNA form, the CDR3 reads TGTGCCTCCGGGGGGGTCAAAGTGGGGAATGGCTACACCTTC. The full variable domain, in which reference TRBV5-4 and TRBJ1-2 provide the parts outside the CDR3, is ETGVTQSPTHLIKTRGQQVTLRCSSQSGHNTVSWYQQALGQGPQFIFQYYREEENGRGNFPPRFSGLQFPNYSSELNVNALELDDSALYLCASGGVKVGNGYTFGSGTRLTVV.

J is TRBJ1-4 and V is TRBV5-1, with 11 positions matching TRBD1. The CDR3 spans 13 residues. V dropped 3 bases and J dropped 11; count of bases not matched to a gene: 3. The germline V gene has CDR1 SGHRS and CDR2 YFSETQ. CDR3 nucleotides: TGCGCCAGCAGCTCGGGACAGGGGGGTAAACTGTTTTTT. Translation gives CASSSGQGGKLFF.

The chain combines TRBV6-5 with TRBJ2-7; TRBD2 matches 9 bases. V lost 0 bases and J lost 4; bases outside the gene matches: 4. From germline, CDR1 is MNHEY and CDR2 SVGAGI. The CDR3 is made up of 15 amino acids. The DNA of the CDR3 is TGTGCCAGCAGTTACTCTGCGGGGGGGCCGTACGAGCAGTACTTC. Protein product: CASSYSAGGPYEQYF.

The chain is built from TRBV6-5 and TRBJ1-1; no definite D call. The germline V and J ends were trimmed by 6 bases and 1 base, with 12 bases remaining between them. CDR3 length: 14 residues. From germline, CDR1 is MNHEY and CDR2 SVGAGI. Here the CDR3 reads CASSLRTANTEAFF. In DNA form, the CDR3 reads TGTGCCAGCAGCCTTAGAACAGCGAACACTGAAGCTTTCTTT.

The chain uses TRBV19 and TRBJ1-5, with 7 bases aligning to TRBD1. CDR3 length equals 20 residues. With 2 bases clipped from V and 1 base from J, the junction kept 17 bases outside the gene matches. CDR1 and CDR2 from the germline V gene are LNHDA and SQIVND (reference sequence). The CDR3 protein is CASSIRGGDTTGGSNQPQHF. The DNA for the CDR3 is TGTGCCAGTAGTATAAGAGGGGGCGATACCACCGGAGGAAGCAATCAGCCCCAGCATTTT.

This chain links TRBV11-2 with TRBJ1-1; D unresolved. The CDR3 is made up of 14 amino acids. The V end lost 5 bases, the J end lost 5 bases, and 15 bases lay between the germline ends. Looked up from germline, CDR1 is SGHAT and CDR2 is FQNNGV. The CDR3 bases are TGTGCCAGCAGCCCCGCAGGTTTTAAAACTGAAGCTTTCTTT. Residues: CASSPAGFKTEAFF.

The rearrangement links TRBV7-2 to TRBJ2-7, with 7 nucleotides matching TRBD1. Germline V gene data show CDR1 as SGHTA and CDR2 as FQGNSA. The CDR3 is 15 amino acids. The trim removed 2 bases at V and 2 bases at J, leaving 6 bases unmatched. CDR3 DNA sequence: TGTGCCAGCAGCTTACTGGTAGGGGGCGCCTACGAGCAGTACTTC. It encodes CASSLLVGGAYEQYF.

CDR3 DNA sequence: TGTGCCAGCAGCTCCGCACCCGGGACAGGACACGCGAACACCGGGGAGCTGTTTTTT. This gives the protein CASSSAPGTGHANTGELFF. The V gene is TRBV13, the J gene TRBJ2-2; 8 bases fit TRBD1. V trimming: 4 bases; J trimming: 0 bases; junction bases outside the gene matches: 13. There are 19 residues in the CDR3. Germline CDR1 and CDR2: PRHDT and FYEKMQ (reference sequence).

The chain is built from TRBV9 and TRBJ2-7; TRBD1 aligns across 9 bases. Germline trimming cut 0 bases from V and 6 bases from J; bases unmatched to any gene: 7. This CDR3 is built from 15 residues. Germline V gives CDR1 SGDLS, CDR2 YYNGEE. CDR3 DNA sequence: TGTGCCAGCAGCGTAGGGGGACAGGGACCACGCGAGCAGTACTTC. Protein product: CASSVGGQGPREQYF.

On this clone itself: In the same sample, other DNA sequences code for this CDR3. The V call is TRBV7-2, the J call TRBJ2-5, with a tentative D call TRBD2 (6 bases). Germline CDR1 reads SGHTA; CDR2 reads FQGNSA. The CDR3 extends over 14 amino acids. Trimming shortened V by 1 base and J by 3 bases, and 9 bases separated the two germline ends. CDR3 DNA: TGTGCCAGCAGCTTAGAGACGGGGGAAGAGACCCAGTACTTC. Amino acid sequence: CASSLETGEETQYF.

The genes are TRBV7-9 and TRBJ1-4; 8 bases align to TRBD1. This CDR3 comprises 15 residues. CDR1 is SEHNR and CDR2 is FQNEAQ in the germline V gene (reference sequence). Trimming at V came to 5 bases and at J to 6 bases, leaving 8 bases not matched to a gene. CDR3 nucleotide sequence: TGTGCCAGCAGCCGAGGACAGGGCATCGATGAAAAACTGTTTTTT. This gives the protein CASSRGQGIDEKLFF. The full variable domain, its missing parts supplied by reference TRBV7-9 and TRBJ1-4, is DTGVSQNPRHKITKRGQNVTFRCDPISEHNRLYWYRQTLGQGPEFLTYFQNEAQLEKSRLLSDRFSAERPKGSFSTLEIQRTEQGDSAMYLCASSRGQGIDEKLFFGSGTQLSVL.

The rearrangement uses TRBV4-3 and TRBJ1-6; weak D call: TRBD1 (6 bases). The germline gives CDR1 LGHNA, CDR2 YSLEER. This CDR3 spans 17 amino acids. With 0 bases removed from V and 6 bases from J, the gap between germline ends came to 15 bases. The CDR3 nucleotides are TGCGCCAGCAGCCAAGATCCAGTACAGGGCCTTAATTCACCCCTCCACTTT. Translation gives CASSQDPVQGLNSPLHF.

CDR3 protein: CASSPQGMHGYTF. The CDR3 coding sequence is TGTGCCAGCAGCCCACAGGGAATGCATGGCTACACCTTC. The chain links TRBV5-6 to TRBJ1-2; weak D call: TRBD1 (6 bases). The CDR3 has 13 residues. Germline V gene sequence: CDR1 SGHDT, CDR2 YYEEEE. The V and J ends lost 4 bases and 6 bases respectively, with 13 bases between them.

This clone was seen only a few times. CDR3 protein: CASSLGQGFDQPQHF. The CDR3 DNA reads as TGTGCCAGCAGCTTGGGGCAGGGGTTTGATCAGCCCCAGCATTTT. V gene TRBV5-8 combines with J gene TRBJ1-5, with D possibly being TRBD1 (6 bases). V dropped 0 bases and J dropped 5 bases, with 12 bases sitting between them. Germline loops: CDR1 SGHTS, CDR2 YDEGEE. The CDR3 runs to 15 residues.

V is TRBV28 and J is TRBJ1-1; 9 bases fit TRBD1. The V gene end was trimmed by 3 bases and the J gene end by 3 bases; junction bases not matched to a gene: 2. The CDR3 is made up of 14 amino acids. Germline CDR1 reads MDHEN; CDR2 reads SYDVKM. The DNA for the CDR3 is TGTGCCAGCAGTTTTTACAGGGGGCACACTGAAGCTTTCTTT. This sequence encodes CASSFYRGHTEAFF.

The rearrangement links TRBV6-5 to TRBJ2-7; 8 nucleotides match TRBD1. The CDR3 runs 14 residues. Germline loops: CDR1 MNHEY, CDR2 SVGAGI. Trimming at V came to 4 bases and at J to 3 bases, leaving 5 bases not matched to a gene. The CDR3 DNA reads TGTGCCAGCAGTTTCCGGACAGGGTACTACGAGCAGTACTTC. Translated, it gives CASSFRTGYYEQYF.

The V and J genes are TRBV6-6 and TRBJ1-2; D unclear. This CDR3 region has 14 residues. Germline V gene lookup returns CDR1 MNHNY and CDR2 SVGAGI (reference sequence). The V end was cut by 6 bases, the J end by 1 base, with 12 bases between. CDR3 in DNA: TGTGCCAGCAGACCAACCGAACTTAACTATGGCTACACCTTC. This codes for CASRPTELNYGYTF.

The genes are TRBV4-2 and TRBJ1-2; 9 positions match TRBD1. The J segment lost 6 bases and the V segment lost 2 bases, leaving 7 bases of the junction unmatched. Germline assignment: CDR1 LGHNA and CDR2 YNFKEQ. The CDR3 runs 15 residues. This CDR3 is CASSQPDRDRDGYTF. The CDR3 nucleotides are TGTGCCAGCAGCCAACCGGACCGGGACAGGGATGGCTACACCTTC.